This TCR beta chain comes out of a study of blood T cell repertoires in COVID-19. In the study overall: Sample material is recorded as cDNA or gDNA derived from T cells, B-cell-depleted T cells, or PBMCs.

In the study's own analysis: Amplified reference gene primers provided the basis for estimating nucleated cell counts. Clones were sequenced by immunoSEQ multiplex PCR, and TCRdb holds only the in-frame ones, with some missing. The DNA was the basis for D and trimming; V, J and clone size are from that table. Seen here are 80,000 to 100,000 clones, roughly 86% observed once, and the top ten hold around a fifth. Germline V CDR1 and CDR2: SGHNT, YYREEE (reference sequence). The CDR3 sequence is 14 residues long. V was cut by 0 bases and J by 1 base, with 7 bases left in between. On this clone itself: This CDR3 is also generated by other DNA sequences in the sample.

Sequencing input: peripheral blood. The origin of this receptor is a woman aged 80 or over in a cohort sampled during active or convalescent COVID-19. The V and J genes are TRBV5-4 and TRBJ1-1, with D possibly TRBD1 on 5 matching bases. CDR3 sequence: CASSLGGANTEAFF. Here the CDR3 DNA reads TGTGCCAGCAGCTTGGGCGGGGCGAACACTGAAGCTTTCTTT. Together with reference TRBV5-4 and TRBJ1-1, the CDR3 gives the full variable domain: ETGVTQSPTHLIKTRGQQVTLRCSSQSGHNTVSWYQQALGQGPQFIFQYYREEENGRGNFPPRFSGLQFPNYSSELNVNALELDDSALYLCASSLGGANTEAFFGQGTRLTVV.